This T cell receptor (beta chain) originates from a study of blood T cells in healthy people across ages. Background on the study: The template switching approach captured approximately one barcoded beta molecule for every two T cells.

The second PCR ran about 6 to 11 cycles with a sample-barcoded 5' primer and J-beta primers. Using its own MiXCR run on the 5' RACE reads, TCRdb lists one record per CDR3 protein. Seen here are around 1,000,000 distinct CDR3 sequences, 25% observed once, and the top ten hold around 0.75%. Germline CDR1 SGHDT, CDR2 YYEEEE. The CDR3 contains 15 residues. Trimming took 2 bases from V and 4 from J; bases not matched to a gene: 5. Separately, the same data were catalogued under a study of T cells of mothers and their children.

This sequence originates from a girl aged 2 to 9 in good health. This chain links TRBV5-6 with TRBJ2-1; 8 bases are a match to TRBD1. The source material was blood. CDR3 sequence: CASSFRGLIYNEQFF. The CDR3 DNA reads as TGTGCCAGCAGCTTCAGGGGGCTAATATACAATGAGCAGTTCTTC.